The present entry profiles one T cell receptor (beta chain) with its context. Its antigen is unknown. Sequencing used immunoSEQ multiplex PCR; TCRdb keeps in-frame clones, though not all of them. The sample includes over 2 million clones, 95% of them seen just once. These data belong to a study of shared clonotypes between healthy human individuals. Study results and limitations: The represented genetic and exposure-history diversity was limited by the small number of donors. Sharing across several donors was seen in 4% to 5% of naive CD4 clonotypes.

The CDR3 has 15 amino acids. V gave up 6 bases and J gave up 3 bases; unmatched junction bases: 10. The germline CDR1 and CDR2 sequences are SNHLY and FYNNEI. The sequencing input was naive CD4+ T cells sorted from blood. Subset: CD45RA+ positively selected. This receptor was taken from a man in his late teens or twenties in good health. The gene calls are TRBV2 and TRBJ2-5, with 7 bases identical to TRBD2. The CDR3 protein is CASSHRDYNKETQYF. The CDR3 region has the DNA TGTGCCAGCAGCCATCGGGACTATAATAAAGAGACCCAGTACTTC.